Listed here are 15 T cell receptor beta chains from one sample, sequenced in a study of shared clonotypes between healthy human individuals. Clones were read by immunoSEQ multiplex PCR, and TCRdb kept only the in-frame ones, dropping some. There are 1 million to 1.3 million clones in the sample; about 80% occur only once, and 0.5% to 0.65% lies in the top ten. Sequenced material: memory CD4+ T cells from PBMCs. The subset was: CD45RA-negative fraction. These TCRs come from a young man in good health. Some clones in this sample may be carry-over from other donors' samples.

The genes are TRBV7-9 and TRBJ2-7; weak D call: TRBD1 (6 bases). Per the germline V gene, CDR1 is SEHNR and CDR2 is FQNEAQ (reference sequence). The CDR3 contains 15 residues. V gave up 7 bases and J gave up 0 bases, with 16 bases separating them. DNA of the CDR3: TGTGCCAGCAACCTCCAGACGGACAGCTCCTACGAGCAGTACTTC. It is translated as CASNLQTDSSYEQYF.

The CDR3 region has the DNA TGTGCCAGCAGCTTACGACTAGCGGTGGTTGGGGAGACCCAGTACTTC. Translating it yields CASSLRLAVVGETQYF. The rearrangement joins TRBV5-4 to TRBJ2-5; 9 nucleotides line up with TRBD2. The CDR3 is 16 residues long. V gave up 2 bases and J gave up 5 bases; unmatched junction bases: 10. Germline V gene lookup returns CDR1 SGHNT and CDR2 YYREEE (reference sequence).

The CDR3 DNA follows: TGTGCCAGCAGTTTCTACGACAGGGTATATGGCTACACCTTC. It translates to CASSFYDRVYGYTF. This chain links TRBV28 with TRBJ1-2; 7 bases line up with TRBD1. The germline gives CDR1 MDHEN, CDR2 SYDVKM. The J segment lost 5 bases and the V segment lost 3 bases, leaving 6 bases of the junction unmatched. The CDR3 is 14 residues long.

The V call is TRBV28, the J call TRBJ2-3; TRBD2 agrees at 8 bases. Germline lookup yields CDR1 MDHEN and CDR2 SYDVKM. The J segment lost 5 bases and the V segment lost 7 bases, leaving 8 bases of the junction unmatched. The CDR3 has 14 residues. CDR3 amino acids: CASNGREVGDTQYF. CDR3 DNA sequence: TGTGCCAGCAATGGGCGGGAGGTTGGAGATACGCAGTATTTT.

This clone came up once. A read error may explain this, as a much larger clone is one base away. The same CDR3 can be traced to other DNA sequences in this sample. V is TRBV30 and J is TRBJ1-1; the D gene is possibly TRBD1 (6 bases). This CDR3 contains 12 residues. Germline V CDR1 and CDR2: GTSNPN, SVGIG (reference sequence). CDR3 in amino acids: CAWRGAAAEAFF. CDR3 bases: TGTGCCTGGAGGGGGGCGGCAGCTGAAGCCTTCTTT.

Concerning this clone itself: A far larger clone differs by one base, so this is likely a read error. This chain joins TRBV29-1 and TRBJ2-7, with 8 bases matching TRBD1. Losses at the gene ends were 4 bases for V and 0 bases for J; bases not matched to a gene: 8. Germline CDR1 and CDR2: SQVTM and ANQGSEA. This CDR3 spans 15 amino acids. For the CDR3, the DNA is TGCAGCGTTGCACACAGGGGGATATGCTCCTACGAGCAGTACTTC. Protein sequence: CSVAHRGICSYEQYF.

This clone was seen once. The rearrangement joins TRBV9 to TRBJ2-5; the match to TRBD1 covers 8 bases. V shed 2 bases, J shed 5 bases, and the junction held 8 bases outside the gene matches. This CDR3 comprises 15 residues. The germline V gene has CDR1 SGDLS and CDR2 YYNGEE. CDR3 sequence (DNA): TGTGCCAGCAGCGTCTCACAGGGGGACGGGGAGACCCAGTACTTC. It is translated as CASSVSQGDGETQYF.

The V and J genes are TRBV5-1 and TRBJ2-5; D might be TRBD1 (5 bases). V dropped 5 bases and J dropped 1 base, with 12 bases sitting between them. The length of the CDR3 is 14 residues. Germline values: CDR1 SGHRS, CDR2 YFSETQ. This CDR3 reads CASRRQGIQETQYF. CDR3 DNA: TGCGCCAGCAGGAGGCAGGGAATCCAAGAGACCCAGTACTTC.

V gene TRBV7-6 combines with J gene TRBJ1-1; the D is unclear. This CDR3 contains 13 residues. Germline-derived CDR1 and CDR2 are SGHVS and FNYEAQ. Trimming stripped 5 bases from V and 2 bases from J, with 9 bases between. The CDR3 DNA reads as TGTGCCAGCAGCCCGGGGAGCAACACTGAAGCTTTCTTT. Its translation is CASSPGSNTEAFF.

This chain uses TRBV19 with TRBJ1-3; 7 bases are shared with TRBD1. The CDR3 is 15 amino acids. In germline, CDR1 is LNHDA, CDR2 SQIVND (reference sequence). V lost 8 bases, J lost 2 bases, and 9 bases stayed unmatched. DNA for the CDR3: TGTGCCAGTTCCTCCGACGACAGGGCTGGAAACACCATATATTTT. Translating gives CASSSDDRAGNTIYF.

The chain couples TRBV5-1 to TRBJ2-7; possibly TRBD2 for D (6 bases). Trimming cost V 4 bases and J 0 bases, with 17 bases left between them. Germline V gives CDR1 SGHRS, CDR2 YFSETQ. The CDR3 length is 16 residues. CDR3 DNA: TGCGCCAGCAGCCCCACAGGCGGGACGAGCTCCTACGAGCAGTACTTC. It yields the protein CASSPTGGTSSYEQYF. Full variable domain (missing parts from reference TRBV5-1 and TRBJ2-7): KAGVTQTPRYLIKTRGQQVTLSCSPISGHRSVSWYQQTPGQGLQFLFEYFSETQRNKGNFPGRFSGRQFSNSRSEMNVSTLELGDSALYLCASSPTGGTSSYEQYFGPGTRLTVT.

This rearrangement joins TRBV2 to TRBJ1-2; 7 bases align to TRBD1. Looked up from germline, CDR1 is SNHLY and CDR2 is FYNNEI. CDR3 length equals 13 residues. Trimming took 5 bases from V and 4 from J; bases not matched to a gene: 4. This CDR3 is CASSQDRIYGYTF. CDR3 DNA sequence: TGTGCCAGCAGTCAGGACAGGATCTATGGCTACACCTTC.

The chain joins TRBV7-2 to TRBJ2-4; D not resolved. V was clipped by 2 bases and J by 3 bases, with 8 bases between them. CDR1 is SGHTA, CDR2 FQGNSA, per germline. The CDR3 totals 14 residues. CDR3 sequence (DNA): TGTGCCAGCAGCTTATTAGATTTCAAAAACATTCAGTACTTC. This sequence encodes CASSLLDFKNIQYF.

The gene calls are TRBV19 and TRBJ1-2; maybe TRBD1 (5 bases). V dropped 1 base and J dropped 5 bases, with 8 bases sitting between them. Germline CDR1 LNHDA, CDR2 SQIVND (reference sequence). The CDR3 totals 13 residues. CDR3 bases: TGTGCCAGTAGTATAGGACAGCCATATGGCTACACCTTC. It translates to CASSIGQPYGYTF.

This sequence joins TRBV14 and TRBJ2-2, with D possibly matching TRBD2 (6 bases). The V end lost 1 base, the J end lost 4 bases, and 16 bases lay between the germline ends. The CDR3 extends over 17 amino acids. In germline, CDR1 is SGHDN, CDR2 FVKESK. The CDR3 protein is CASSQAFGRPSTGELFF. DNA of the CDR3: TGTGCCAGCAGCCAAGCCTTTGGGAGGCCTAGCACCGGGGAGCTGTTTTTT.